These 29 T cell receptor beta chains came from one sample sequenced in a study of long-term antiretroviral therapy in people with HIV. At survey level, the immunoSEQ assay was run in its v3.0 version. Some clones are missing from TCRdb's copy, which holds only in-frame ones; the method was immunoSEQ multiplex PCR. This sample has roughly 18,000 clones; about 81% occur once, and the top ten carry roughly 13%. The material was unsorted PBMCs, obtained 0.3 years after starting antiretroviral therapy. The receptor source for this set is a woman aged 45-65 years with HIV.

For this clone: The junction differs from germline at one of its ends, possibly a read error. J is TRBJ1-3 and V is TRBV4-2; 7 bases align to TRBD1. The germline CDR1 and CDR2 sequences are LGHNA and YNFKEQ. CDR3 length: 15 amino acids. The CDR3, as DNA: TGTGCCAGCAGTCAAGATGGACAGGTTAGGGACACCATATATTTT. Translation: CASSQDGQVRDTIYF.

This chain links TRBV9 with TRBJ2-7; 8 bases match TRBD1. Germline V lookup: CDR1 SGDLS, CDR2 YYNGEE. J gave up 3 bases and V 4 bases, and 3 bases lay outside the gene matches. The CDR3 extends over 13 amino acids. CDR3 region: CASSQQGGYEQYF. The DNA for the CDR3 is TGTGCCAGCAGCCAACAGGGGGGCTACGAGCAGTACTTC.

The chain recombines TRBV5-6 with TRBJ2-5; tentatively, D is TRBD1 (5 bases). Germline V gene lookup returns CDR1 SGHDT and CDR2 YYEEEE. Trimming removed 1 base at V and 0 bases at J, with 13 bases between. The CDR3 sequence is 16 residues long. This CDR3 is CASSLQAGWYQETQYF. The CDR3 nucleotides are TGTGCCAGCAGCTTGCAGGCAGGGTGGTACCAAGAGACCCAGTACTTC. Complete variable domain (other parts from reference TRBV5-6 and TRBJ2-5): DAGVTQSPTHLIKTRGQQVTLRCSPKSGHDTVSWYQQALGQGPQFIFQYYEEEERQRGNFPDRFSGHQFPNYSSELNVNALLLGDSALYLCASSLQAGWYQETQYFGPGTRLLVL.

The CDR3 region has the DNA TGTGCCAGCAGCTTCTTGGACAGGGGGAATTCACCCCTCCACTTT. This encodes CASSFLDRGNSPLHF. V is TRBV5-5 and J is TRBJ1-6, with 10 bases aligning to TRBD1. J was trimmed by 7 bases and V by 2 bases; bases with no gene match: 3. The CDR3 is 15 amino acids. Germline V lookup: CDR1 SGHKS, CDR2 YYEKEE (reference sequence).

The chain joins TRBV5-1 to TRBJ2-2; maybe TRBD1 (6 bases). The CDR3 has 16 amino acids. Trimming left V 4 bases short and J 2 bases short, with 15 bases between. Germline V gene lookup returns CDR1 SGHRS and CDR2 YFSETQ. CDR3 region: CASSGRDKKNTGELFF. The CDR3 bases are TGCGCCAGCAGCGGCCGGGACAAGAAAAACACCGGGGAGCTGTTTTTT.

This rearrangement joins TRBV2 to TRBJ2-5; 9 bases fit TRBD1. From germline, CDR1 is SNHLY and CDR2 FYNNEI. Unmatched junction bases numbered 10, after V lost 6 bases and J lost 5 bases. There are 15 residues in the CDR3. The CDR3, as DNA: TGTGCCAGCAGAAACCGGGACAGGGTTAGGGAGACCCAGTACTTC. Protein: CASRNRDRVRETQYF.

The J gene is TRBJ2-5, the V gene TRBV18; D gene ambiguous. This CDR3 region has 13 residues. V lost 6 bases and J 3 bases, leaving 11 bases between the germline ends. Germline assignment: CDR1 KGHSH and CDR2 LQKENI. The CDR3 nucleotides read TGTGCCAGCTCGCTCGCCCTAAAAGAGACCCAGTACTTC. It translates to CASSLALKETQYF. Based on the CDR3 plus reference TRBV18 and TRBJ2-5, the full variable domain is NAGVMQNPRHLVRRRGQEARLRCSPMKGHSHVYWYRQLPEEGLKFMVYLQKENIIDESGMPKERFSAEFPKEGPSILRIQQVVRGDSAAYFCASSLALKETQYFGPGTRLLVL.

V usage is TRBV5-5 and J usage is TRBJ1-2, with 9 bases identical to TRBD1. Per germline, CDR1 SGHKS and CDR2 YYEKEE (reference sequence). This CDR3 is built from 15 residues. J gave up 2 bases and V 4 bases, and 6 bases lay outside the gene matches. This CDR3 is CASSRGQGANYGYTF. The DNA of the CDR3 is TGTGCCAGCAGCCGGGGACAGGGTGCAAACTATGGCTACACCTTC.

This chain joins TRBV19 and TRBJ1-1; 8 bases line up with TRBD1. The CDR3 sequence is 14 residues long. CDR1 and CDR2 (germline): LNHDA, SQIVND (reference sequence). V was clipped by 10 bases and J by 1 base; unmatched bases: 8. DNA for the CDR3: TGTGCCACCTCTAGGGACAGGACGAACACTGAAGCTTTCTTT. It specifies CATSRDRTNTEAFF.

This chain links TRBV19 with TRBJ2-2; 7 nucleotides line up with TRBD2. The CDR3 covers 13 residues. Germline CDR1 LNHDA, CDR2 SQIVND (reference sequence). Trimming at V came to 7 bases and at J to 6 bases, leaving 5 bases not matched to a gene. CDR3 nucleotides: TGTGCCAGTACGCCTAGCGGTGCCGGGGAGCTGTTTTTT. This sequence encodes CASTPSGAGELFF.

The chain has TRBV30 and TRBJ1-4, with 7 bases identical to TRBD1. V gave up 5 bases and J gave up 5 bases; unmatched junction bases: 5. This CDR3 region has 13 residues. The germline V gene has CDR1 GTSNPN and CDR2 SVGIG (reference sequence). Written as DNA, the CDR3 is TGTGCCTGGGGAACAGGGGAGAATGAAAAACTGTTTTTT. Its translation: CAWGTGENEKLFF. Filled out from reference TRBV30 and TRBJ1-4, the complete variable domain reads SQTIHQWPATLVQPVGSPLSLECTVEGTSNPNLYWYRQAAGRGLQLLFYSVGIGQISSEVPQNLSASRPQDRQFILSSKKLLLSDSGFYLCAWGTGENEKLFFGSGTQLSVL.

This clone was observed a few times. This chain connects TRBV21-1 to TRBJ2-7; the table's D call, TRBD1, was not checked against the DNA. TRBV21-1 is labeled a pseudogene. The length of the CDR3 is 13 residues. CDR3 loop: CASSKGTGDEQYV. The CDR3 DNA is TGTGCCAGCAGCAAAGGTACAGGCGACGAGCAGTACGTC.

The chain carries TRBV7-6 and TRBJ2-5; 15 nucleotides line up with TRBD2. The V segment lost 4 bases and the J segment 5 bases; nucleotides outside the gene matches: 2. Germline V gene lookup returns CDR1 SGHVS and CDR2 FNYEAQ. This CDR3 comprises 15 residues. CDR3 sequence reads: CASSWGLAGGETQYF. The CDR3 coding sequence is TGTGCCAGCAGCTGGGGACTAGCGGGGGGCGAGACCCAGTACTTC.

The chain uses TRBV5-1 and TRBJ1-3; tentatively, D is TRBD1 (5 bases). Germline V CDR1 and CDR2: SGHRS, YFSETQ. This CDR3 is built from 15 residues. The ends were cut back, 0 bases at V and 10 bases at J, with 17 bases in the middle. The CDR3: CASSLEGPGTSTIYF. Here the CDR3 DNA reads TGCGCCAGCAGCTTGGAAGGCCCCGGGACTTCGACCATATATTTT.

V and J are TRBV10-3 and TRBJ1-4; weak D call: TRBD1 (5 bases). This CDR3 comprises 14 residues. The V and J ends lost 4 bases and 8 bases respectively, with 14 bases between them. Germline CDR1 ENHRY, CDR2 SYGVKD. The CDR3 DNA is TGTGCCATCAGTGGGGACCCCAAGGGGGAAAAACTGTTTTTT. Its protein product is CAISGDPKGEKLFF.

The rearrangement links TRBV4-1 to TRBJ1-5; D is unclear. V lost 0 bases and J 0 bases, leaving 6 bases between the germline ends. CDR3 length: 15 residues. The V gene's germline CDR1 is MGHRA and CDR2 YSYEKL. CDR3 loop: CASSQDWVSNQPQHF. CDR3 bases: TGCGCCAGCAGCCAAGATTGGGTTAGCAATCAGCCCCAGCATTTT.

This clone has a single count. J is TRBJ1-2 and V is TRBV11-2; 10 nucleotides match TRBD1. Germline-derived CDR1 and CDR2 are SGHAT and FQNNGV. V gave up 5 bases and J gave up 2 bases; unmatched junction bases: 17. The CDR3 runs to 19 residues. The CDR3 bases are TGTGCCAGCAGCACCCGGACAGGGGGAGCGGCGGAGGGAAACTATGGCTACACCTTC. Amino acids: CASSTRTGGAAEGNYGYTF. Full variable domain (missing parts from reference TRBV11-2 and TRBJ1-2): EAGVAQSPRYKIIEKRQSVAFWCNPISGHATLYWYQQILGQGPKLLIQFQNNGVVDDSQLPKDRFSAERLKGVDSTLKIQPAKLEDSAVYLCASSTRTGGAAEGNYGYTFGSGTRLTVV.

The chain couples TRBV5-1 to TRBJ2-1; 8 nucleotides align to TRBD1. V dropped 2 bases and J dropped 2; count of bases not matched to a gene: 3. The CDR3 contains 15 residues. Per germline, CDR1 SGHRS and CDR2 YFSETQ. The CDR3 region has the DNA TGCGCCAGCAGCTTAGACAGGGGCGCCTACAATGAGCAGTTCTTC. Protein: CASSLDRGAYNEQFF.

The V call is TRBV25-1, the J call TRBJ1-2; 8 bases are shared with TRBD1. J lost 7 bases, V lost 1 base, and 8 bases had no gene match. Per the germline V gene, CDR1 is MGHDK and CDR2 is SYGVNS. CDR3 length: 15 residues. CDR3 sequence reads: CASSEFDRGWSGYTF. CDR3 nucleotide sequence: TGTGCCAGCAGTGAATTCGACAGGGGCTGGAGTGGCTACACCTTC.

The V gene is TRBV6-6, the J gene TRBJ1-6; D may be TRBD1 (5 bases). V was trimmed by 5 bases and J by 6 bases, leaving 11 bases between them. CDR3 size: 14 residues. CDR1 and CDR2 from the germline V gene are MNHNY and SVGAGI (reference sequence). The CDR3 region has the DNA TGTGCCAGCAGTCTCCAGGGCTTTAATTCACCCCTCCACTTT. Translated, it gives CASSLQGFNSPLHF.

The chain joins TRBV12-5 to TRBJ2-1; a weak D match, TRBD2 (5 bases). From germline, CDR1 is LGHNT and CDR2 FRNRAP. Trimming removed 5 bases from V and 3 bases from J, with 14 bases in between. This CDR3 region has 15 residues. This chain's CDR3 is CASGPLVRGYNEQFF. The DNA for the CDR3 is TGTGCTAGTGGTCCCCTGGTCCGGGGCTACAATGAGCAGTTCTTC.

The chain links TRBV6-1 to TRBJ2-5, with a tentative D call TRBD1 (5 bases). V gave up 4 bases and J gave up 0 bases, with 6 bases separating them. CDR3 size: 13 residues. The V gene's germline CDR1 is MNHNS and CDR2 SASEGT. CDR3 nucleotide sequence: TGTGCCAGCAGTGTACAGGACCAAGAGACCCAGTACTTC. It encodes CASSVQDQETQYF.

The rearrangement links TRBV18 to TRBJ2-2; D call uncertain. V was clipped by 1 base and J by 6 bases, with 12 bases between them. The CDR3 spans 15 residues. The germline V gene has CDR1 KGHSH and CDR2 LQKENI. The CDR3 coding sequence is TGTGCCAGCTCACCACAAGCTTCCAACGCCGGGGAGCTGTTTTTT. Protein sequence: CASSPQASNAGELFF.

The chain recombines TRBV2 with TRBJ1-1; D perhaps matches TRBD1 (5 bases). Trimming shortened V by 4 bases and J by 4 bases, and 22 bases separated the two germline ends. Germline V gene data show CDR1 as SNHLY and CDR2 as FYNNEI. There are 17 residues in the CDR3. CDR3: CASSALSVGVKGTEAFF. CDR3 nucleotide sequence: TGTGCCAGCAGTGCTCTGAGCGTAGGGGTAAAGGGCACTGAAGCTTTCTTT.

This chain links TRBV29-1 with TRBJ2-2; TRBD1 agrees at 7 bases. Germline V gene data show CDR1 as SQVTM and CDR2 as ANQGSEA. The ends lost 8 bases at V and 3 bases at J; junction bases unmatched: 6. CDR3 length: 13 amino acids. In DNA form, the CDR3 reads TGCAGCCCCTGGGACAGATACACCGGGGAGCTGTTTTTT. It translates to CSPWDRYTGELFF.

The chain employs TRBV9 and TRBJ2-7; D is perhaps TRBD2 (7 bases). Germline loops: CDR1 SGDLS, CDR2 YYNGEE. The CDR3 consists of 17 residues. Trimming stripped 0 bases from V and 5 bases from J, with 21 bases between. CDR3: CASSVGGGQGPGNEQYF. CDR3 nucleotides: TGTGCCAGCAGCGTAGGGGGAGGGCAGGGGCCGGGCAACGAGCAGTACTTC.

The chain links TRBV12-5 to TRBJ1-2, with TRBD1 matching over 7 bases. CDR3 length: 13 residues. Germline V gene lookup returns CDR1 LGHNT and CDR2 FRNRAP. V was clipped by 6 bases and J by 4 bases; unmatched bases: 5. The CDR3 here is CASGSRDSYGYTF. In DNA form, the CDR3 reads TGTGCTAGTGGCTCGAGGGACAGCTATGGCTACACCTTC.

The chain links TRBV27 to TRBJ2-2, with 12 bases lining up with TRBD2. Germline V lookup: CDR1 MNHEY, CDR2 SMNVEV (reference sequence). This CDR3 is built from 15 residues. The V and J ends lost 7 bases and 3 bases, in that order; junction bases with no gene match: 3. CDR3 bases: TGTGCCAGCATCGGACTAGCGGGGCACACCGGGGAGCTGTTTTTT. This encodes CASIGLAGHTGELFF.

The chain has TRBV5-6 and TRBJ2-2, with D perhaps assigned TRBD1 or TRBD2 (5 bases each). The CDR3 length is 17 residues. CDR1 SGHDT and CDR2 YYEEEE come from the germline V gene. V dropped 2 bases and J dropped 4 bases, with 18 bases sitting between them. The CDR3 DNA reads as TGTGCCAGCAGCTTAGGCTGGGGTCGGGACCGCACCGGGGAGCTGTTTTTT. It specifies CASSLGWGRDRTGELFF.